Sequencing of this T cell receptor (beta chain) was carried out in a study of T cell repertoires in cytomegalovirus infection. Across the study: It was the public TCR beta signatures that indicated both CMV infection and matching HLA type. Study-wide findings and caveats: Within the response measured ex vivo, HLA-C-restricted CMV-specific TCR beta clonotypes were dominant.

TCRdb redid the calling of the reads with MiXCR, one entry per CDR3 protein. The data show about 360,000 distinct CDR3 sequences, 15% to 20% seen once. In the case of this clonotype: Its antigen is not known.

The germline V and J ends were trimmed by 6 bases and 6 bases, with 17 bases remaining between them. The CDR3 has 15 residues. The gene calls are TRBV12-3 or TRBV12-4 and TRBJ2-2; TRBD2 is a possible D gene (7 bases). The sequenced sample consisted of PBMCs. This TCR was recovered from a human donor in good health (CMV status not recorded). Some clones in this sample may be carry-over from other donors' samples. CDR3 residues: CASSLTGAGAGELFF. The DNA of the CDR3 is TGTGCCAGCAGCCTAACGGGGGCGGGAGCCGGGGAGCTGTTTTTT.